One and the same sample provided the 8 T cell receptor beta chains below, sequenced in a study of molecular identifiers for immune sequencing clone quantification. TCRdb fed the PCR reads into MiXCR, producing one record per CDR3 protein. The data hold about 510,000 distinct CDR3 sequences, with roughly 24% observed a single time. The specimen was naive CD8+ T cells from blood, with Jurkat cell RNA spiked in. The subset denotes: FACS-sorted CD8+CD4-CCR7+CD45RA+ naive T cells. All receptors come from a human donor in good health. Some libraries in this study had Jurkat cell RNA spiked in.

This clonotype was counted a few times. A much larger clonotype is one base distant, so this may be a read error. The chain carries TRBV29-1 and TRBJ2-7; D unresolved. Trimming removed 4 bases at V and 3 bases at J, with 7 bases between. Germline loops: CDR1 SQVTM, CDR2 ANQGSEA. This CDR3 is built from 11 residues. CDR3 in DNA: TGCAGCGTTGCGTCTGGCTACGAGCAGTACTTC. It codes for CSVASGYEQYF.

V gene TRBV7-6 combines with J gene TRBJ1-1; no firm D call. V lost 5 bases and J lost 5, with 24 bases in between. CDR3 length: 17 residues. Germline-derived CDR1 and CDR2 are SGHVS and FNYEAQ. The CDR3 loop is CASSAIGTDPPRTEAFF. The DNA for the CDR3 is TGTGCCAGCAGCGCTATAGGAACAGACCCACCCCGAACTGAAGCTTTCTTT.

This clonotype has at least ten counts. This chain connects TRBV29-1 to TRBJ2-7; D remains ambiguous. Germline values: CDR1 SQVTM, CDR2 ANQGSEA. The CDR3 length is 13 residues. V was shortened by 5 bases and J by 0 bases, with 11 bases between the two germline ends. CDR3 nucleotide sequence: TGCAGCGTTAAAAACAGAACCTCCTACGAGCAGTACTTC. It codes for CSVKNRTSYEQYF.

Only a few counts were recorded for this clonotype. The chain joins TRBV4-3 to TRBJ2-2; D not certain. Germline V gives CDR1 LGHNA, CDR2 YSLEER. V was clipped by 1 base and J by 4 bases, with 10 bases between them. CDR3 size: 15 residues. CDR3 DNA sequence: TGCGCCAGCAGCCAAGGTTCCGGTTTCACCGGGGAGCTGTTTTTT. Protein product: CASSQGSGFTGELFF.

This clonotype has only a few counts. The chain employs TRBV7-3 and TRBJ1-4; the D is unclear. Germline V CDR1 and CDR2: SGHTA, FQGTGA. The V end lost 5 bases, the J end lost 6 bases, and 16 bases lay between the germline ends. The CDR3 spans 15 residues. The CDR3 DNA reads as TGTGCCAGCAGCAACCTTATAGGACTCGATGAAAAACTGTTTTTT. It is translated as CASSNLIGLDEKLFF.

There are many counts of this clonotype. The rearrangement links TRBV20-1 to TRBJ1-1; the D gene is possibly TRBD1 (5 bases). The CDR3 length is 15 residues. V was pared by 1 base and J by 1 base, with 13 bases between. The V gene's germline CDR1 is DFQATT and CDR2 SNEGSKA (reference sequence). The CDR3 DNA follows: TGCAGTGCTAGAGTCCGGACACACAAGAACACTGAAGCTTTCTTT. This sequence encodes CSARVRTHKNTEAFF.

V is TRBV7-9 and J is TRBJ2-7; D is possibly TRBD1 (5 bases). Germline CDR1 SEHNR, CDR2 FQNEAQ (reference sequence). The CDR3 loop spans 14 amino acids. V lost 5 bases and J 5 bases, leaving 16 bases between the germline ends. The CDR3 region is CASSPLMGLHEQYF. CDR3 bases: TGTGCCAGCAGCCCCCTCATGGGGCTCCACGAGCAGTACTTC.

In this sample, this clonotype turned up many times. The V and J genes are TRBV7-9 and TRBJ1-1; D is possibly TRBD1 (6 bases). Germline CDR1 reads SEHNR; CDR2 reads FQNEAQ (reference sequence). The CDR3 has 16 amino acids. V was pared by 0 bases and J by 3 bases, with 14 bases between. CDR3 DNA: TGTGCCAGCAGCTTAGCGCGTGGGGGCGGCGACACTGAAGCTTTCTTT. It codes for CASSLARGGGDTEAFF.